A single sample gave rise to the 23 T cell receptor beta chains below, sequenced in a study of shared T cell receptors in the human thymus. Assay used: immunoSEQ multiplex PCR; TCRdb lists only in-frame clones, some missing. The repertoire holds hundreds of thousands of clones, with roughly 90% as singletons. These data were also filed under a second study, of human thymus T cells.

The sample was thymocytes. Source of these receptors: a boy in the first two years of life with a congenital heart defect.

The table lists this clone with a count of one. This rearrangement joins TRBV11-3 to TRBJ2-5, with TRBD2 matching over 9 bases. V gave up 3 bases and J gave up 2 bases; unmatched junction bases: 10. The CDR3 consists of 17 residues. CDR1 SGHNT and CDR2 YENEEA come from the germline V gene. The CDR3 region has the DNA TGTGCCAGCAGCTTCCCGGGACTAGCCTTAGGTCAAGAGACCCAGTACTTC. Its protein product is CASSFPGLALGQETQYF.

The chain links TRBV10-2 to TRBJ1-5; D perhaps matches TRBD1 (6 bases). CDR3 size: 17 residues. Trimming removed 0 bases from V and 4 bases from J, with 16 bases in between. Germline CDR1 reads WSHSY; CDR2 reads SAAADI. The CDR3 protein is CASSESDQYRDNQPQHF. The CDR3, as DNA: TGCGCCAGCAGTGAGTCGGACCAATACAGGGATAATCAGCCCCAGCATTTT.

The chain employs TRBV6-5 and TRBJ2-1, with a weak D call TRBD2 (5 bases). V lost 6 bases to trimming and J lost 2 bases, with 14 bases between them. Per germline, CDR1 MNHEY and CDR2 SVGAGI. The length of the CDR3 is 15 residues. The DNA for the CDR3 is TGTGCCAGCAGCCTCCTTGCCGGGGCCTACAATGAGCAGTTCTTC. Encoded protein: CASSLLAGAYNEQFF.

The J gene is TRBJ2-1, the V gene TRBV4-3; 14 positions agree with TRBD2. CDR1 is LGHNA, CDR2 YSLEER, per germline. The CDR3 totals 18 residues. The J segment lost 0 bases and the V segment lost 7 bases, leaving 8 bases of the junction unmatched. The CDR3 sequence is CASTPGLAGEGSYNEQFF. In nucleotides, the CDR3 is TGCGCCAGCACCCCGGGACTAGCGGGAGAGGGCTCCTACAATGAGCAGTTCTTC.

The chain links TRBV14 to TRBJ2-3; TRBD2 agrees at 10 bases. The CDR3 is 16 residues long. V lost 0 bases, J lost 4 bases, and 4 bases stayed unmatched. CDR1 is SGHDN and CDR2 is FVKESK in the germline V gene. CDR3 region: CASSQEKLAGADTQYF. CDR3 bases: TGTGCCAGCAGCCAAGAGAAGCTAGCGGGAGCAGATACGCAGTATTTT.

The chain recombines TRBV27 with TRBJ2-3; D is possibly TRBD2 (6 bases). Germline loops: CDR1 MNHEY, CDR2 SMNVEV (reference sequence). CDR3 length: 13 amino acids. V was trimmed by 7 bases and J by 3 bases, leaving 11 bases between them. CDR3 protein: CASIGSGTDTQYF. The CDR3 DNA reads TGTGCCAGCATCGGGAGCGGAACAGATACGCAGTATTTT.

The rearrangement uses TRBV30 and TRBJ2-7; TRBD1 matches at 9 bases. CDR1 and CDR2 from the germline V gene are GTSNPN and SVGIG (reference sequence). V lost 0 bases and J lost 7; bases outside the gene matches: 7. This CDR3 is built from 14 residues. The CDR3 DNA reads as TGTGCCTGGAGTGTAAGGGACAGGGCGGGGGAGCAGTACTTC. Translating gives CAWSVRDRAGEQYF.

The V call is TRBV19, the J call TRBJ2-1, with D possibly matching TRBD2 (7 bases). Germline loops: CDR1 LNHDA, CDR2 SQIVND (reference sequence). The CDR3 has 16 amino acids. Trimming stripped 3 bases from V and 8 bases from J, with 20 bases between. CDR3 in DNA: TGTGCCAGTAGTATCGCCGGGGGGCGGGGGAGGGATGAGCAGTTCTTC. Translation: CASSIAGGRGRDEQFF.

This chain links TRBV2 with TRBJ2-5, with TRBD2 identical over 9 bases. The CDR3 contains 17 residues. Germline CDR1 is SNHLY and CDR2 is FYNNEI. J gave up 5 bases and V 4 bases, and 14 bases lay outside the gene matches. The CDR3 sequence is CASSVSYCGRAWETQYF. CDR3 coding DNA: TGTGCCAGCAGTGTGTCGTATTGCGGGAGGGCCTGGGAGACCCAGTACTTC.

V is TRBV11-2 and J is TRBJ1-3, with D possibly being TRBD1 (6 bases). Trimming pared 5 bases from V and 5 bases from J, leaving 16 bases between. The CDR3 spans 15 residues. Germline-derived CDR1 and CDR2 are SGHAT and FQNNGV. The CDR3 loop is CASSARQESRNTIYF. In DNA form, the CDR3 reads TGTGCCAGCAGCGCTCGACAGGAAAGTCGAAACACCATATATTTT.

V is TRBV29-1 and J is TRBJ2-1; D might be TRBD1 (5 bases). V was shortened by 6 bases and J by 5 bases, with 8 bases between the two germline ends. This CDR3 contains 11 residues. The germline gives CDR1 SQVTM, CDR2 ANQGSEA. The CDR3, as DNA: TGCAGCGTAGCCAGGGACAATGAGCAGTTCTTC. The encoded protein is CSVARDNEQFF.

The CDR3 reads CAWSRPSRGGYEQYF. The CDR3, as DNA: TGTGCCTGGAGTCGGCCTAGCCGCGGAGGGTACGAGCAGTACTTC. This chain joins TRBV30 and TRBJ2-7; a weak D match, TRBD2 (6 bases). The CDR3 covers 15 residues. Looked up from germline, CDR1 is GTSNPN and CDR2 is SVGIG (reference sequence). Between the trimmed V and J ends, which lost 2 bases and 4 bases, there was a span of 18 bases. The full variable domain, completed using reference TRBV30 and TRBJ2-7, is SQTIHQWPATLVQPVGSPLSLECTVEGTSNPNLYWYRQAAGRGLQLLFYSVGIGQISSEVPQNLSASRPQDRQFILSSKKLLLSDSGFYLCAWSRPSRGGYEQYFGPGTRLTVT.

The chain links TRBV10-3 to TRBJ1-2; 11 nucleotides align to TRBD1. The CDR3 runs to 15 residues. Germline V gene lookup returns CDR1 ENHRY and CDR2 SYGVKD. V dropped 6 bases and J dropped 4; count of bases not matched to a gene: 7. The DNA for the CDR3 is TGTGCCATCAGGGGTCCCGGACAGGGGGCCTATGGCTACACCTTC. Protein: CAIRGPGQGAYGYTF.

The chain is built from TRBV28 and TRBJ2-1; D may be TRBD1 (5 bases). The CDR3 has 15 residues. V lost 4 bases, J lost 0 bases, and 10 bases lay in between. Germline V gene sequence: CDR1 MDHEN, CDR2 SYDVKM. CDR3 loop: CASSWWGDSYNEQFF. The CDR3 DNA sequence: TGTGCCAGCAGTTGGTGGGGCGACTCCTACAATGAGCAGTTCTTC.

The V and J genes are TRBV12-5 and TRBJ1-1; D is uncertain. Germline V gene sequence: CDR1 LGHNT, CDR2 FRNRAP. Trimming left V 3 bases short and J 7 bases short, with 18 bases between. The CDR3 length is 15 residues. The CDR3 sequence: CASGFICNTPGEAFF. CDR3 nucleotides: TGTGCTAGTGGTTTTATTTGTAATACACCGGGTGAAGCTTTCTTT.

This chain connects TRBV29-1 to TRBJ2-7; perhaps TRBD1 as D (6 bases). Germline CDR1 and CDR2: SQVTM and ANQGSEA. V lost 5 bases and J lost 2, with 16 bases in between. The CDR3 runs 14 residues. Here the CDR3 DNA reads TGCAGCGTTTTTGACAGGCAGAAGGCCTACGAGCAGTACTTC. Its protein is CSVFDRQKAYEQYF.

The J gene is TRBJ2-7, the V gene TRBV29-1, with 10 positions matching TRBD2. The germline CDR1 and CDR2 sequences are SQVTM and ANQGSEA. The CDR3 totals 15 residues. The V gene end was trimmed by 7 bases and the J gene end by 3 bases; junction bases not matched to a gene: 12. The CDR3 nucleotides read TGCAGCGCGACTTCTACTAGCGGGATCGTCTACGAGCAGTACTTC. Translation: CSATSTSGIVYEQYF.

The gene calls are TRBV6-1 and TRBJ1-1, with D perhaps matching TRBD1 (5 bases). Between the trimmed V and J ends, which lost 2 bases and 4 bases, there was a span of 17 bases. The germline gives CDR1 MNHNS, CDR2 SASEGT. The CDR3 totals 16 residues. The CDR3 DNA follows: TGTGCCAGCAGTGAACGGCAGGGCCGGTGGAGCACTGAAGCTTTCTTT. Amino acid sequence: CASSERQGRWSTEAFF.

The chain carries TRBV27 and TRBJ2-4; 9 bases match TRBD2. V gave up 8 bases and J gave up 8 bases; unmatched junction bases: 10. CDR1 MNHEY and CDR2 SMNVEV come from the germline V gene (reference sequence). This CDR3 has 14 amino acids. CDR3: CASAPRGGVDIQYF. In DNA, the CDR3 is TGTGCCAGCGCCCCCCGCGGGGGGGTGGACATTCAGTACTTC.

The chain carries TRBV2 and TRBJ2-1; 9 nucleotides align to TRBD2. V was clipped by 6 bases and J by 7 bases; unmatched bases: 10. CDR3 length equals 15 residues. Germline V lookup: CDR1 SNHLY, CDR2 FYNNEI. The CDR3 region has the DNA TGTGCCAGCAGGTTCGCGCGGGAGGGAGGGAATGAGCAGTTCTTC. This codes for CASRFAREGGNEQFF.

V and J are TRBV2 and TRBJ2-1; 8 bases align to TRBD2. Germline CDR1 is SNHLY and CDR2 is FYNNEI. V shed 6 bases, J shed 6 bases, and the junction held 10 bases outside the gene matches. CDR3 length: 15 amino acids. CDR3 residues: CASRATSGDPNEQFF. CDR3 nucleotide sequence: TGTGCCAGCAGAGCCACTAGCGGAGATCCCAATGAGCAGTTCTTC.

J is TRBJ2-2 and V is TRBV15, with 10 bases lining up with TRBD2. Germline-derived CDR1 and CDR2 are LNHNV and YYDKDF (reference sequence). This CDR3 contains 17 residues. V was pared by 0 bases and J by 9 bases, with 10 bases of the junction left unmatched. CDR3 nucleotide sequence: TGTGCCACCAGCAGAGATCCCGCTAGCGGGGGCCGTTGGGAGCTGTTTTTT. Protein product: CATSRDPASGGRWELFF.

The chain carries TRBV28 and TRBJ2-7, with a tentative D call TRBD1 (5 bases). Trimming stripped 5 bases from V and 0 bases from J, with 14 bases between. The CDR3 is 15 amino acids. The germline CDR1 and CDR2 sequences are MDHEN and SYDVKM. The CDR3 DNA sequence: TGTGCCAGCAGTGACACAGGCGCCAGCTCCTACGAGCAGTACTTC. Protein product: CASSDTGASSYEQYF.